The clone carrying this TCR beta chain is labeled as medium-sized. These data are taken from a study of T cells after yellow fever vaccination. About the study: Each low-cell-number fraction was prepared by means of SMART-Seq v4 Ultra Low Input.

From the 5' RACE reads, TCRdb called clonotypes with MiXCR, one entry per CDR3 protein. Of some 110,000 distinct CDR3 sequences in the sample, 6.5% to 9% are singletons; the top ten hold roughly 23%. The CDR3 sequence is 13 residues long. V was cut by 0 bases and J by 9 bases, with 9 bases left in between. The chain uses TRBV12-3 or TRBV12-4 and TRBJ2-1; maybe TRBD2 (5 bases). The TCR sequence derives from a man aged 30-40 years who received the YFV17D yellow fever vaccine. The source was CD8+ T cells sorted from PBMCs, collected 45 days after the yellow fever booster vaccination. The CDR3 DNA is TGTGCCAGCAGTTTAGCGGGTAGCGCTGAGCAGTTCTTC. The encoded protein is CASSLAGSAEQFF.